One and the same sample provided the 23 T cell receptor beta chains below, sequenced in a study of blood T cell repertoires in COVID-19. TCRdb's table, derived via immunoSEQ multiplex PCR, lists solely in-frame clones and lacks some. The table lists roughly 65,000 clones, more than 75% of them singletons, with over 10% in the top ten. Sequencing used peripheral blood. The receptors derive from a woman aged 55-70 years with acute or convalescent COVID-19.

The V and J genes are TRBV19 and TRBJ2-2; the D gene is possibly TRBD2 (6 bases). Germline assignment: CDR1 LNHDA and CDR2 SQIVND (reference sequence). Between the trimmed V and J ends, which lost 1 base and 8 bases, there was a span of 14 bases. This CDR3 is 15 amino acids long. CDR3 in DNA: TGTGCCAGTAGTATAGTTGGGGACTGGGCGGGGGAGCTGTTTTTT. It translates to CASSIVGDWAGELFF.

The chain carries TRBV14 and TRBJ1-1, with D possibly being TRBD1 (5 bases). V shed 5 bases and J shed 2 bases, with 9 bases lying between them. Germline-derived CDR1 and CDR2 are SGHDN and FVKESK. The CDR3 covers 13 residues. The CDR3 sequence is CASSAQANTEAFF. The CDR3 DNA reads as TGTGCCAGCAGCGCACAGGCTAACACTGAAGCTTTCTTT.

This chain connects TRBV7-6 to TRBJ1-2; D unresolved. CDR3 length equals 13 residues. From germline, CDR1 is SGHVS and CDR2 FNYEAQ. Trimming took off 1 base at V and 5 bases at J, with 8 bases between the two ends. CDR3 nucleotide sequence: TGTGCCAGCAGCTTAGAGACGGGTTATGGCTACACCTTC. It translates to CASSLETGYGYTF.

The chain joins TRBV6-6 to TRBJ1-2; 8 bases fit TRBD1. Germline V gene lookup returns CDR1 MNHNY and CDR2 SVGAGI (reference sequence). The CDR3 is 13 residues long. With V trimmed by 7 bases and J by 6 bases, 7 bases remained unmatched. As DNA, the CDR3 is TGTGCCAGCAAGACAGGGGATTGGGATGGCTACACCTTC. Its translation is CASKTGDWDGYTF.

The chain joins TRBV5-6 to TRBJ2-5, with D possibly matching TRBD1 (5 bases). The CDR3 has 16 residues. V was trimmed by 0 bases and J by 5 bases, leaving 17 bases between them. The germline V gene has CDR1 SGHDT and CDR2 YYEEEE. CDR3 sequence: CASSLGGRLVRETQYF. The CDR3 coding sequence is TGTGCCAGCAGCTTGGGGGGCAGGCTGGTTCGGGAGACCCAGTACTTC.

This chain joins TRBV6-5 and TRBJ1-6; D not resolved. Trimming removed 2 bases at V and 8 bases at J, with 4 bases between. The CDR3 is 12 residues long. Looked up from germline, CDR1 is MNHEY and CDR2 is SVGAGI. The chain's CDR3 is CASSYPDSPLHF. As DNA, the CDR3 is TGTGCCAGCAGTTACCCTGATTCACCCCTCCACTTT.

This chain links TRBV5-4 with TRBJ2-2, with TRBD2 matching 10 bases. Germline loops: CDR1 SGHNT, CDR2 YYREEE (reference sequence). This CDR3 spans 15 amino acids. The V gene end was trimmed by 2 bases and the J gene end by 5 bases; junction bases not matched to a gene: 3. The CDR3 DNA reads TGTGCCAGCAGCTTAGCGGGGGGGCAGACCGGGGAGCTGTTTTTT. Residues: CASSLAGGQTGELFF.

The V and J genes are TRBV7-9 and TRBJ1-1; no definite D call. Germline V gene data show CDR1 as SEHNR and CDR2 as FQNEAQ (reference sequence). The V gene lost 6 bases and the J gene lost 1 base, with 12 bases spanning the gap. The CDR3 runs to 14 residues. CDR3: CASSFREENTEAFF. DNA of the CDR3: TGTGCCAGCAGTTTCCGTGAGGAGAACACTGAAGCTTTCTTT.

This clone has just one count. The chain is built from TRBV7-3 and TRBJ2-1; 9 bases are shared with TRBD1. Germline V lookup: CDR1 SGHTA, CDR2 FQGTGA. The CDR3 covers 17 residues. The ends lost 0 bases at V and 4 bases at J; junction bases unmatched: 7. The CDR3 is CASSLTRDRVGYNEQFF. The CDR3 DNA reads as TGTGCCAGCAGCTTAACACGGGACAGGGTAGGATACAATGAGCAGTTCTTC.

The chain employs TRBV2 and TRBJ1-1, with 8 bases lining up with TRBD1. J gave up 12 bases and V 2 bases, and 11 bases lay outside the gene matches. This CDR3 is 14 amino acids long. CDR1 is SNHLY and CDR2 is FYNNEI in the germline V gene. The CDR3 here is CASSENSWTGRTFF. The CDR3 coding sequence is TGTGCCAGCAGTGAAAATTCCTGGACAGGGAGGACTTTCTTT.

A single count supports this clone. The chain uses TRBV19 and TRBJ2-1; the match to TRBD1 covers 7 bases. The CDR3 sequence is 16 residues long. The germline V gene encodes CDR1 LNHDA and CDR2 SQIVND (reference sequence). The junction had 10 bases not matched to a gene; V was cut back by 3 bases and J by 5 bases. CDR3 bases: TGTGCCAGTAGTATGAAGAGGGGGCCAGGGAACAATGAGCAGTTCTTC. Protein sequence: CASSMKRGPGNNEQFF.

The rearrangement uses TRBV4-2 and TRBJ2-5; 10 nucleotides agree with TRBD2. This CDR3 comprises 15 residues. After removal of 4 bases from V and 2 bases from J, the junction contained 4 bases not matched to a gene. Germline lookup yields CDR1 LGHNA and CDR2 YNFKEQ. As DNA, the CDR3 is TGTGCCAGCAGCCTAACTAGCGGGGTTCAAGAGACCCAGTACTTC. Translated: CASSLTSGVQETQYF.

This clone was seen once. This sequence joins TRBV11-2 and TRBJ1-3; perhaps TRBD1 as D (5 bases). V was trimmed by 1 base and J by 6 bases, leaving 13 bases between them. Germline loops: CDR1 SGHAT, CDR2 FQNNGV. The CDR3 length is 15 residues. The CDR3 here is CASSLGREGSNTIYF. CDR3 in DNA: TGTGCCAGCAGCTTAGGGAGGGAGGGGTCAAACACCATATATTTT.

The chain uses TRBV7-9 and TRBJ2-7; D is perhaps TRBD1 (6 bases). The V gene's germline CDR1 is SEHNR and CDR2 FQNEAQ (reference sequence). There are 15 residues in the CDR3. Trimming shortened V by 5 bases and J by 2 bases, and 16 bases separated the two germline ends. DNA of the CDR3: TGTGCCAGCAGCCCAGCCGACAGGCGGGCCTACGAGCAGTACTTC. Its protein is CASSPADRRAYEQYF.

V gene TRBV6-1 combines with J gene TRBJ2-1; 7 bases map to TRBD2. This CDR3 is built from 14 residues. Germline CDR1 is MNHNS and CDR2 is SASEGT. The J segment lost 5 bases and the V segment lost 2 bases, leaving 3 bases of the junction unmatched. This CDR3 reads CASSELGLNNEQFF. CDR3 nucleotides: TGTGCCAGCAGTGAATTGGGACTAAACAATGAGCAGTTCTTC.

The chain is built from TRBV24-1 and TRBJ1-1; possibly TRBD1 for D (5 bases). CDR1 and CDR2 from the germline V gene are KGHDR and SFDVKD. This CDR3 region has 17 residues. Trimming cost V 9 bases and J 0 bases, with 22 bases left between them. DNA of the CDR3: TGTGCCACCGGCAGACAGCCCCGCTTTTCGTTGAACACTGAAGCTTTCTTT. It yields the protein CATGRQPRFSLNTEAFF.

This clone appeared once. This sequence joins TRBV19 and TRBJ2-7, with TRBD2 matching over 11 bases. Per germline, CDR1 LNHDA and CDR2 SQIVND (reference sequence). The CDR3 totals 15 residues. With V trimmed by 5 bases and J by 2 bases, 5 bases remained unmatched. CDR3 amino acids: CASSPRLAGTYEQYF. For the CDR3, the DNA is TGTGCCAGTAGTCCGAGACTAGCGGGGACCTACGAGCAGTACTTC.

The V and J genes are TRBV20-1 and TRBJ2-5; 8 nucleotides line up with TRBD1. This CDR3 is 16 amino acids long. Germline CDR1 DFQATT, CDR2 SNEGSKA (reference sequence). The J segment lost 1 base and the V segment lost 3 bases, leaving 10 bases of the junction unmatched. The CDR3 here is CSASQDREWAQETQYF. As DNA, the CDR3 is TGCAGTGCTAGTCAGGACAGGGAATGGGCCCAAGAGACCCAGTACTTC.

This clone turned up a few times. This chain connects TRBV5-4 to TRBJ1-5; TRBD1 matches 12 bases. The CDR3 loop spans 17 amino acids. Germline values: CDR1 SGHNT, CDR2 YYREEE (reference sequence). Trimming at V came to 0 bases and at J to 1 base, leaving 2 bases not matched to a gene. This chain's CDR3 is CASSLGGQGASNQPQHF. Written as DNA, the CDR3 is TGTGCCAGCAGCTTGGGGGGACAGGGGGCGAGCAATCAGCCCCAGCATTTT.

V and J are TRBV4-1 and TRBJ2-3; 10 bases align to TRBD2. Germline CDR1 reads MGHRA; CDR2 reads YSYEKL. CDR3 length: 17 amino acids. Trimming removed 0 bases from V and 1 base from J; junction bases left unmatched: 4. This CDR3 reads CASSQESGTSGTDTQYF. In DNA, the CDR3 is TGCGCCAGCAGCCAAGAATCCGGGACTAGCGGCACAGATACGCAGTATTTT.

The chain uses TRBV30 and TRBJ2-1; D might be TRBD1 (5 bases). With 0 bases removed from V and 6 bases from J, the gap between germline ends came to 6 bases. This CDR3 has 12 amino acids. Germline V lookup: CDR1 GTSNPN, CDR2 SVGIG (reference sequence). This CDR3 is CAWSVGANEQFF. CDR3 in DNA: TGTGCCTGGAGTGTAGGGGCCAATGAGCAGTTCTTC.

This chain uses TRBV5-1 with TRBJ2-7, with a weak D call TRBD2 (5 bases). Germline CDR1 SGHRS, CDR2 YFSETQ. The CDR3 has 16 amino acids. Trimming left V 4 bases short and J 0 bases short, with 17 bases between. The CDR3 region is CASSPVGVSNSYEQYF. In nucleotides, the CDR3 is TGCGCCAGCAGCCCGGTCGGGGTCTCCAACTCCTACGAGCAGTACTTC.

V usage is TRBV5-1 and J usage is TRBJ2-2; tentatively, D is TRBD2 (5 bases). Trimming pared 3 bases from V and 4 bases from J, leaving 16 bases between. This CDR3 region has 16 residues. Germline CDR1 is SGHRS and CDR2 is YFSETQ. This chain's CDR3 is CASSSPRDAATGELFF. The CDR3 DNA reads TGCGCCAGCAGCTCTCCCCGGGATGCGGCCACCGGGGAGCTGTTTTTT.